This T cell receptor beta chain derives from a study of blood T cells in healthy people across ages. General study results and limits: Aged donors had fewer naive CD4+ cells and lower diversity than long-lived donors.

Sample-barcoded 5' priming and a J-beta primer mix drove a second PCR of roughly 6 to 12 cycles. TCRdb analysed the 5' RACE reads with MiXCR anew, one entry per CDR3 protein. The data contain hundreds of thousands of distinct CDR3 sequences, 32% of them singletons. CDR1 LGHDT and CDR2 YNNKEL come from the germline V gene (reference sequence). V lost 1 base and J 5 bases, leaving 17 bases between the germline ends. This CDR3 comprises 16 residues. This clonotype appeared many times. Its antigen is unidentified. This TCR was sampled from an elderly woman in good health. What was sequenced was blood. V usage is TRBV3-1 and J usage is TRBJ2-5; D assignment may be TRBD1 or TRBD2 (5 bases each). Here the CDR3 reads CASSQGLGRDVETQYF. The DNA for the CDR3 is TGTGCCAGCAGCCAAGGATTGGGCAGGGACGTGGAGACCCAGTACTTC.